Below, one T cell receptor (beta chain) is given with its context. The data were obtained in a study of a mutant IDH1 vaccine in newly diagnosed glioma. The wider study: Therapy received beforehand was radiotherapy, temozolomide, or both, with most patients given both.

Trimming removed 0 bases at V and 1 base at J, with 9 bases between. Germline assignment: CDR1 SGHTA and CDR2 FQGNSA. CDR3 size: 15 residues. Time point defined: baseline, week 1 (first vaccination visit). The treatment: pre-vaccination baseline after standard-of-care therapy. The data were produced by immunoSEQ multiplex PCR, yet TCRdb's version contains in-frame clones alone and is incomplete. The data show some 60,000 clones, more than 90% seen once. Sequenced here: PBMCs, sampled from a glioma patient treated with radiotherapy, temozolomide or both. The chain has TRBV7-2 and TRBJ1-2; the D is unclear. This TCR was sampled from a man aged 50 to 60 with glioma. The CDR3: CASSLAKSGNYGYTF. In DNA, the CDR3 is TGTGCCAGCAGCTTAGCGAAAAGCGGTAACTATGGCTACACCTTC.